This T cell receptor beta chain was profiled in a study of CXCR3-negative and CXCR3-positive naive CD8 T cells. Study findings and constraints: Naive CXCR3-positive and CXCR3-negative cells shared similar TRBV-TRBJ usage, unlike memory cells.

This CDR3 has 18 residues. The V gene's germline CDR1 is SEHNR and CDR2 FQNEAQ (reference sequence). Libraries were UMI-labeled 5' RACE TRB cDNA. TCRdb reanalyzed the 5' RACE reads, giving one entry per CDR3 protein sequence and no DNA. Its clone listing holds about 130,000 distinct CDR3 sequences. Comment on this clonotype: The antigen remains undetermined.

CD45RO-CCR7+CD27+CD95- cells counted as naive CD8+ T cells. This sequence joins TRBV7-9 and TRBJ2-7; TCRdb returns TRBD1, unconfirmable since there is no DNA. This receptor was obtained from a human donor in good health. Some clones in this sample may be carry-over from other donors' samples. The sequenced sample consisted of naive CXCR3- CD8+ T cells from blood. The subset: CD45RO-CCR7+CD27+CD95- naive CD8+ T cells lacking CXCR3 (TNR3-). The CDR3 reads CASSQLNKQQGASIEQYF.